This entry is about one T cell receptor beta chain. Its specificity is unknown. TCRdb's table, derived via immunoSEQ multiplex PCR, lists solely in-frame clones and lacks some. This table holds approximately 88,000 clones, about 92% found once. This sample was taken from a study of T cell responses to AZD1222 COVID-19 vaccine. Study-level information: Pooling covered second doses at about 4 or about 12 weeks.

V shed 4 bases and J 5 bases; nucleotides not matched to a gene: 3. The length of the CDR3 is 14 residues. Germline loops: CDR1 MNHEY, CDR2 SVGEGT. Broader study findings: Of the AZD1222 recipients, only six or seven were seropositive at baseline. Clonal diversity may have been underestimated, and the donors were mostly white British, with more females than males. Repertoires were collected only later (after the peak T cell response had occurred).

Sequenced here: peripheral blood, sampled on day 0 of AZD1222 vaccination. This clonotype was obtained from an adult in good health. The V gene is TRBV6-2 or TRBV6-3, the J gene TRBJ1-1, with 11 bases aligning to TRBD1. For the CDR3, the DNA is TGTGCCAGCAGTTCGGGACAGGGGGAGACTGAAGCTTTCTTT. This encodes CASSSGQGETEAFF.